This passage covers 28 T cell receptor beta chains from one sample sequenced in a study of cytomegalovirus exposure and HLA in healthy donors (dated by TCRdb to about 2017). Library preparation employed the immunoSEQ multiplex PCR assay. For the multiplex PCR, a mixture combining 60 forward primers for TCR Vbeta segments and 13 reverse primers for TCR Jbeta segments was used. In its TCRdb copy, this immuneACCESS table keeps in-frame sequences only and misses some clones. Where compared with another copy, unresolved V genes explain less than half of these, and the others have no known cause. Per the sample table, the count is approximately 190,000 clones. Clones ranked in the top ten supply around 0.7% of the sample. What was sequenced was PBMCs. These receptors were taken from a boy between 10 and 17 years old in good health and CMV-seronegative.

The gene calls are TRBV15 and TRBJ2-7; a weak D match, TRBD1 (6 bases). This CDR3 region has 15 residues. The V and J ends lost 0 bases and 7 bases respectively, with 16 bases between them. In germline, CDR1 is LNHNV, CDR2 YYDKDF (reference sequence). The CDR3 DNA follows: TGTGCCACCAGCAGAGATCAGAGGGCCAGGGGAGAGCAGTACTTC. Translated: CATSRDQRARGEQYF.

The chain joins TRBV10-1 to TRBJ1-3; 7 nucleotides line up with TRBD1. Germline trimming cut 6 bases from V and 7 bases from J; bases unmatched to any gene: 6. This CDR3 has 13 residues. Germline lookup yields CDR1 WNHNN and CDR2 SYGVQD (reference sequence). The CDR3: CASSPGQANTIYF. The CDR3 nucleotides read TGCGCCAGCAGCCCCGGACAGGCTAACACCATATATTTT.

The chain joins TRBV7-2 to TRBJ2-1; D is undetermined. The V and J ends lost 4 bases and 10 bases respectively, with 8 bases between them. Germline V gene sequence: CDR1 SGHTA, CDR2 FQGNSA. There are 11 residues in the CDR3. This chain's CDR3 is CASSSRVEQFF. For the CDR3, the DNA is TGTGCCAGCAGCTCGCGCGTAGAGCAGTTCTTC.

The genes are TRBV28 and TRBJ1-6; maybe TRBD1 (6 bases). The V end was cut by 6 bases, the J end by 12 bases, with 12 bases between. This CDR3 contains 12 residues. Per the germline V gene, CDR1 is MDHEN and CDR2 is SYDVKM. The CDR3 sequence is CASSTGSGPLHF. The DNA of the CDR3 is TGTGCCAGCAGCACAGGGTCCGGACCCCTCCACTTT.

The chain is built from TRBV5-1 and TRBJ2-1; the D is unclear. V lost 0 bases, J lost 0 bases, and 10 bases lay in between. The CDR3 contains 16 residues. Germline V gene lookup returns CDR1 SGHRS and CDR2 YFSETQ. CDR3 residues: CASSLAGSRSYNEQFF. The CDR3 DNA reads as TGCGCCAGCAGCTTGGCCGGGTCCCGCTCCTACAATGAGCAGTTCTTC.

This rearrangement joins TRBV28 to TRBJ1-2, with a possible D match to TRBD1 (6 bases). CDR3 length: 14 residues. The germline V gene encodes CDR1 MDHEN and CDR2 SYDVKM. Between the trimmed V and J ends, which lost 6 bases and 6 bases, there was a span of 17 bases. The CDR3 reads CASRPLAGANGYTF. Written as DNA, the CDR3 is TGTGCCAGCAGACCGCTGGCGGGGGCAAATGGCTACACCTTC.

The chain couples TRBV7-2 to TRBJ2-7; 7 bases fit TRBD1. V lost 2 bases to trimming and J lost 3 bases; unmatched junction nucleotides: 7. CDR1 and CDR2 (germline): SGHTA, FQGNSA. This CDR3 region has 15 residues. CDR3 sequence reads: CASSLPRTGGYEQYF. In DNA form, the CDR3 reads TGTGCCAGCAGCTTACCTAGGACAGGCGGCTACGAGCAGTACTTC.

The V gene is TRBV5-1, the J gene TRBJ2-2; D possibly corresponds to TRBD1 (5 bases). The length of the CDR3 is 15 residues. V was pared by 4 bases and J by 5 bases, with 15 bases between. Germline lookup yields CDR1 SGHRS and CDR2 YFSETQ. The CDR3, as DNA: TGCGCCAGCAGCCAGGGTAGAAGTAAGACCGGGGAGCTGTTTTTT. It translates to CASSQGRSKTGELFF.

The gene calls are TRBV2 and TRBJ1-2, with 9 bases that match TRBD1. The CDR3 consists of 15 residues. J gave up 1 base and V 4 bases, and 4 bases lay outside the gene matches. Germline V gene data show CDR1 as SNHLY and CDR2 as FYNNEI. CDR3 coding DNA: TGTGCCAGCAGTGGGGGACAGGGACTTAACTATGGCTACACCTTC. Amino acids: CASSGGQGLNYGYTF.

The V gene is TRBV7-2, the J gene TRBJ2-5; no reliable D call. Germline CDR1 and CDR2: SGHTA and FQGNSA. Trimming cost V 5 bases and J 6 bases, with 10 bases left between them. The CDR3 has 12 amino acids. DNA for the CDR3: TGTGCCAGCAGCACCTACCGCCAGACCCAGTACTTC. It codes for CASSTYRQTQYF.

This chain uses TRBV5-1 with TRBJ1-3; D call uncertain. Per germline, CDR1 SGHRS and CDR2 YFSETQ. Trimming took 0 bases from V and 3 from J, leaving 13 bases between them. The length of the CDR3 is 16 residues. CDR3 sequence reads: CASSLVPVEDGNTIYF. The CDR3, as DNA: TGCGCCAGCAGCTTGGTTCCGGTGGAGGATGGAAACACCATATATTTT.

The V and J genes are TRBV2 and TRBJ1-3; 9 positions match TRBD1. With V trimmed by 8 bases and J by 4 bases, 12 bases remained unmatched. This CDR3 comprises 16 residues. In germline, CDR1 is SNHLY, CDR2 FYNNEI. This chain's CDR3 is CASGDRVVFTGNTIYF. Written as DNA, the CDR3 is TGTGCCAGCGGGGACAGGGTGGTATTTACGGGAAACACCATATATTTT.

The chain has TRBV15 and TRBJ2-3; TRBD2 might be the D (5 bases). There are 13 residues in the CDR3. Trimming shortened V by 8 bases and J by 4 bases, and 13 bases separated the two germline ends. Germline CDR1 is LNHNV and CDR2 is YYDKDF (reference sequence). The CDR3 DNA follows: TGTGCCACCGGTCTAAGGACTTCAGATACGCAGTATTTT. It codes for CATGLRTSDTQYF.

The V and J genes are TRBV7-2 and TRBJ1-5, with D possibly being TRBD1 (5 bases). This CDR3 spans 13 amino acids. Germline CDR1 is SGHTA and CDR2 is FQGNSA. V was cut by 5 bases and J by 4 bases, with 9 bases left in between. The CDR3 sequence: CASSPGGNQPQHF. Here the CDR3 DNA reads TGTGCCAGCAGCCCGGGGGGGAATCAGCCCCAGCATTTT. The whole variable domain, filled in from reference TRBV7-2 and TRBJ1-5, reads GAGVSQSPSNKVTEKGKDVELRCDPISGHTALYWYRQSLGQGLEFLIYFQGNSAPDKSGLPSDRFSAERTGGSVSTLTIQRTQQEDSAVYLCASSPGGNQPQHFGDGTRLSIL.

This chain connects TRBV7-9 to TRBJ1-1, with D perhaps TRBD1 (5 bases). The CDR3 spans 15 residues. Trimming stripped 2 bases from V and 4 bases from J, with 14 bases between. The germline CDR1 and CDR2 sequences are SEHNR and FQNEAQ (reference sequence). The CDR3 DNA reads TGTGCCAGCAGCTTATCTGGGGGACTCGTCACTGAAGCTTTCTTT. It specifies CASSLSGGLVTEAFF.

About this clone: A read error may account for a junction end that differs from germline. J is TRBJ2-1 and V is TRBV15; D is possibly TRBD1 (6 bases). The CDR3 loop spans 15 amino acids. Looked up from germline, CDR1 is LNHNV and CDR2 is YYDKDF (reference sequence). CDR3 amino acids: CATSGEQGTYNEQFF. In DNA, the CDR3 is TGTGCCACCAGCGGAGAACAGGGCACCTACAATGAGCAGTTCTTC.

CDR3 nucleotides: TGTGCCAGTAGTACACAGGGTACCCCCTACAATGAGCAGTTCTTC. This gives the protein CASSTQGTPYNEQFF. V usage is TRBV19 and J usage is TRBJ2-1; weak D call: TRBD1 (6 bases). V lost 4 bases and J lost 2, with 12 bases in between. Germline CDR1 LNHDA, CDR2 SQIVND (reference sequence). The CDR3 contains 15 residues.

This chain links TRBV15 with TRBJ2-1; possibly TRBD2 for D (5 bases). The CDR3 length is 16 residues. Trimming left V 4 bases short and J 5 bases short, with 18 bases between. CDR1 is LNHNV, CDR2 YYDKDF, per germline (reference sequence). CDR3 loop: CATSKPPGPGDNEQFF. Written as DNA, the CDR3 is TGTGCCACCAGCAAACCTCCAGGTCCCGGGGACAATGAGCAGTTCTTC.

The chain couples TRBV7-7 to TRBJ2-5; 14 positions agree with TRBD2. Germline assignment: CDR1 SSHAT and CDR2 FNYEAQ (reference sequence). The CDR3 length is 16 residues. V shed 5 bases and J 7 bases; nucleotides not matched to a gene: 9. CDR3 in amino acids: CASSASTSGGAVTQYF. CDR3 DNA sequence: TGTGCCAGCAGCGCCTCGACTAGCGGGGGGGCCGTGACCCAGTACTTC. The whole variable domain, filled in from reference TRBV7-7 and TRBJ2-5, reads GAGVSQSPRYKVTKRGQDVTLRCDPISSHATLYWYQQALGQGPEFLTYFNYEAQPDKSGLPSDRFSAERPEGSISTLTIQRTEQRDSAMYRCASSASTSGGAVTQYFGPGTRLLVL.

V and J are TRBV19 and TRBJ1-1; tentatively, D is TRBD1 (5 bases). The V end was cut by 5 bases, the J end by 6 bases, with 13 bases between. Germline V gene data show CDR1 as LNHDA and CDR2 as SQIVND (reference sequence). The CDR3 spans 13 residues. CDR3: CASSPTGFAEAFF. The CDR3 region has the DNA TGTGCCAGTAGTCCTACAGGATTCGCTGAAGCTTTCTTT.

V gene TRBV28 combines with J gene TRBJ1-5; D ambiguous. Germline CDR1 and CDR2: MDHEN and SYDVKM. The CDR3 has 15 residues. With 4 bases removed from V and 1 base from J, the gap between germline ends came to 11 bases. The CDR3 DNA sequence: TGTGCCAGCAGTTCCGGAGCCAGAAGCAATCAGCCCCAGCATTTT. It is translated as CASSSGARSNQPQHF.

This chain links TRBV5-1 with TRBJ2-3; 9 nucleotides align to TRBD1. After removal of 3 bases from V and 5 bases from J, the junction contained 7 bases not matched to a gene. The CDR3 is 15 amino acids. Germline V lookup: CDR1 SGHRS, CDR2 YFSETQ. CDR3 DNA sequence: TGCGCCAGCAGCTCCACCGGGACAGGGTTAGATACGCAGTATTTT. This encodes CASSSTGTGLDTQYF.

This chain links TRBV2 with TRBJ2-2, with TRBD2 identical over 12 bases. The trim removed 5 bases at V and 4 bases at J, leaving 2 bases unmatched. The CDR3 consists of 15 residues. Germline V gene lookup returns CDR1 SNHLY and CDR2 FYNNEI. Here the CDR3 DNA reads TGTGCCAGCAGTACGACTAGCGGGAGCACCGGGGAGCTGTTTTTT. Residues: CASSTTSGSTGELFF.

The V gene is TRBV7-7, the J gene TRBJ2-4; tentatively, D is TRBD1 (5 bases). The germline V and J ends were trimmed by 4 bases and 3 bases, with 7 bases remaining between them. The length of the CDR3 is 13 residues. Germline loops: CDR1 SSHAT, CDR2 FNYEAQ (reference sequence). CDR3 nucleotide sequence: TGTGCCAGCAGCTACAGGAGCAAAAACATTCAGTACTTC. Its translation is CASSYRSKNIQYF.

The chain employs TRBV7-2 and TRBJ2-3; perhaps TRBD1 as D (5 bases). CDR1 and CDR2 (germline): SGHTA, FQGNSA. The CDR3 covers 12 residues. Between the trimmed V and J ends, which lost 8 bases and 6 bases, there was a span of 12 bases. The CDR3 DNA reads TGTGCCAGCGGGGCGTATCGGGATACGCAGTATTTT. It encodes CASGAYRDTQYF. Supplemented by reference TRBV7-2 and TRBJ2-3, the full variable domain reads GAGVSQSPSNKVTEKGKDVELRCDPISGHTALYWYRQSLGQGLEFLIYFQGNSAPDKSGLPSDRFSAERTGGSVSTLTIQRTQQEDSAVYLCASGAYRDTQYFGPGTRLTVL.

The chain has TRBV30 and TRBJ1-2; 7 bases are a match to TRBD1. CDR1 and CDR2 from the germline V gene are GTSNPN and SVGIG (reference sequence). The trim removed 3 bases at V and 4 bases at J, leaving 8 bases unmatched. The CDR3 runs to 14 residues. CDR3 residues: CAWRGQAASYGYTF. Here the CDR3 DNA reads TGTGCCTGGAGAGGACAGGCCGCCAGCTATGGCTACACCTTC.

V usage is TRBV6-5 and J usage is TRBJ1-3, with D hard to call. Trimming left V 4 bases short and J 1 base short, with 8 bases between. The CDR3 loop spans 14 amino acids. The V gene's germline CDR1 is MNHEY and CDR2 SVGAGI. The CDR3 reads CASSSEASGNTIYF. CDR3 DNA sequence: TGTGCCAGCAGTTCGGAAGCGTCTGGAAACACCATATATTTT.

V usage is TRBV1 and J usage is TRBJ2-3; TRBD2, the table's D call, lacks a check against the DNA. TRBV1 is a listed pseudogene. The CDR3 covers 15 residues. CDR3 sequence (DNA): TGCACCAGCAGCCTCACCGGGCGGGTAACAGATACGCAGTATTTT. The encoded protein is CTSSLTGRVTDTQYF.